This T cell receptor beta chain was found in a study of vaccination effects on CD4 cells after COVID-19. Findings and limits, study-wide: Substantial clonal contraction characterized both infection- and vaccine-induced clones late after vaccination.

This clone was observed a handful of times. The target antigen is unknown. Clones were read by immunoSEQ multiplex PCR, and TCRdb kept only the in-frame ones, dropping some. This table has tens of thousands of clones, around 70% appearing once. This CDR3 is 15 amino acids long. CDR1 is SQVTM and CDR2 is ANQGSEA in the germline V gene. V was trimmed by 4 bases and J by 3 bases, leaving 16 bases between them. Before any sequencing was done, the ViraFEST assay used viral peptide pools to expand antigen-specific CD4+ T cells. CD4+ T cells were isolated after roughly nine days of culture. Participants got two doses of BNT162b2 or mRNA-1273 vaccine.

This specimen consisted of CD4+ T cells from PBMCs cultured with HCoV-229E spike peptides, obtained after COVID-19 vaccination. The rearrangement joins TRBV29-1 to TRBJ1-5; possible D gene TRBD1, 5 bases. The clonotype was recovered from a human donor who received a COVID-19 vaccine. In DNA, the CDR3 is TGCAGCGTTGCGGTGGGGGGGGGATTCAATCAGCCCCAGCATTTT. It is translated as CSVAVGGGFNQPQHF.